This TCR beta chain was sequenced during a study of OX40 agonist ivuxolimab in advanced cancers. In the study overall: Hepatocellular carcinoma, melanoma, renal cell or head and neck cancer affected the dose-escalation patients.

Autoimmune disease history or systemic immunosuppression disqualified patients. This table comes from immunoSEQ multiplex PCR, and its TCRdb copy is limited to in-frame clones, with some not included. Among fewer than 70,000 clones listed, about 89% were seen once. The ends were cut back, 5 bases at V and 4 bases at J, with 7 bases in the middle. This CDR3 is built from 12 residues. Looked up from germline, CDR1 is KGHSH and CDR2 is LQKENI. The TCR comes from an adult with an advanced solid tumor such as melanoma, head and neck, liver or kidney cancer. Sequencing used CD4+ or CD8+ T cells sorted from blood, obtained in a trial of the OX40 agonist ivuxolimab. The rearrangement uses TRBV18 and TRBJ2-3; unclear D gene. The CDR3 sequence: CASSSEADTQYF. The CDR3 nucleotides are TGTGCCAGCTCATCTGAAGCAGATACGCAGTATTTT.